Listed below are T cell receptor beta chains from one sample, sequenced in a study of T cell responses to AZD1222 COVID-19 vaccine. The protocol was immunoSEQ multiplex PCR, while the TCRdb copy is restricted to in-frame clones and leaves out a portion. The sample shows about 84,000 clones, 75% to 95% of them seen only once. Material: peripheral blood, obtained 28 days after the second AZD1222 dose. The source of these receptors is an adult who received the AZD1222 COVID-19 vaccine. Each CDR3 is given with its conserved first and last residue. Fields, in order: J gene, V gene, CDR3 protein.

>TRBJ2-1|TRBV24-1
CATSDPSGLNYNEQFF
>TRBJ2-5|TRBV3-1/TRBV3-2
CASSRVDGSDLETQYF
>TRBJ1-1|TRBV28
CASSPTGARNTEAFF
>TRBJ2-7|TRBV6-1
CASSDWGGASYEQYF
>TRBJ2-2|TRBV25-1
CASMLAGGPDGELFF
>TRBJ2-2|TRBV7-2
CASSLGTGELFF
>TRBJ1-4|TRBV14
CASSQGLATNEKLFF
>TRBJ1-3|TRBV30
CAWSQARDTIYF
>TRBJ2-7|TRBV27
CASSSVDGVAYEQYF
>TRBJ1-2|TRBV2
CASSPNRLIRGYTF
>TRBJ1-2|TRBV29-1
CSVSIGGDYGYTF
>TRBJ2-1|TRBV11-1
CASSLGTADNEQFF
>TRBJ2-1|TRBV24-1
CATSDRWEQFF
>TRBJ2-5|TRBV6-5
CASNPGGETQYF
>TRBJ2-2|TRBV29-1
CSAGGSGSLGTGELFF
>TRBJ2-7|TRBV6-5
CASSAVGGASYEQYF
>TRBJ2-1|TRBV9
CASSVGGLDNEQFF
>TRBJ1-5|TRBV19
CASIGRGPQHF
>TRBJ1-2|TRBV2
CASSLPQGAVGYTF
>TRBJ2-3|TRBV27
CASRNGTSNTDTQYF
>TRBJ2-7|TRBV2
CASSEGAYEQYF
>TRBJ1-1|TRBV9
CASSVVTGSEAFF
>TRBJ1-1|TRBV18
CASSPRQGGNTEAFF
>TRBJ1-2|TRBV9
CASSPDRVGGYTF
>TRBJ2-7|TRBV5-1
CASSLTGGTGEQYF
>TRBJ2-7|TRBV2
CASSRTAPYEQYF
>TRBJ1-2|TRBV30
CAWLNRGLANYGYTF
>TRBJ2-1|TRBV11-2
CASSLDRPRRGGAYNEQFF
>TRBJ1-5|TRBV9
CASNLAGGRNQPQHF
>TRBJ2-7|TRBV27
CASSFGFAYEQYF
>TRBJ2-4|TRBV7-2
CASSLGGVENIQYF
>TRBJ2-1|TRBV18
CASSPLPTNNEQFF
>TRBJ2-3|TRBV27
CASSTGDSRGLSDTQYF
>TRBJ1-5|TRBV10-3
CAIRGDLNQPQHF
>TRBJ1-2|TRBV9
CASSVGLGGYGYTF
>TRBJ1-5|TRBV18
CASSPFRDDQPQHF
>TRBJ1-4|TRBV28
CATWETNEKLFF
>TRBJ1-1|TRBV18
CASSPPVSLNTEAFF
>TRBJ2-3|TRBV14
CASSPLVGGGTDTQYF
>TRBJ2-1|TRBV9
CASSPGTSGRGDEQFF
>TRBJ1-5|TRBV9
CASSTYSNQPQHF
>TRBJ2-7|TRBV28
CASNGRDSTYEQYF
>TRBJ2-3|TRBV28
CASSFGADTQYF
>TRBJ1-2|TRBV9
CASSGDRRARDTIFTF
>TRBJ1-1|TRBV4-1
CASSQQPQGLTEAFF
>TRBJ1-1|TRBV7-3
CASSSGRKTAEAFF
>TRBJ1-1|TRBV19
CASIGDREGNTEAFF
>TRBJ2-7|TRBV6-5
CASSYSGTGVSEQYF
>TRBJ2-7|TRBV10-1
CASQGAGSHEQYF
>TRBJ2-2|TRBV9
CASSSRVAGANTGELFF
>TRBJ1-2|TRBV4-2
CASSQDLGPYNYGYTF
>TRBJ2-3|TRBV7-9
CASSPTSGFTDTQYF
>TRBJ1-2|TRBV11-2
CASSFTAEAYGYTF
>TRBJ2-7|TRBV24-1
CATSGDSTYEQYF
>TRBJ1-2|TRBV4-1
CASSQGRAFGYTF